This T cell receptor (beta chain) derives from a study of radiation and T cells in renal cell carcinoma. Findings of the study overall: In blood, top tumor clones expanded by 2 weeks, shrinking by 4.

The sample holds a few counts of this clone. What it recognizes is unknown. The time point here: blood 2 weeks post-SBRT. Treatment in this sample: 15 Gy SBRT to primary tumor, nephrectomy 4 weeks later. Radiation-treated patients gave blood at baseline, week 2 and week 4. The patient's renal cell carcinoma had clear cell pathology. Some clones are missing from TCRdb's copy, which holds only in-frame ones; the method was immunoSEQ multiplex PCR. The sample holds about 130,000 clones, over 75% seen once. The sequencing here drew on blood, taken from a patient whose treatment included radiotherapy and nephrectomy. This sequence was found in a man aged 50-59 years with renal cell carcinoma.

As DNA, the CDR3 is TGTGCCAGCAGCAAGAGAGGCCGAAGGGTTTTCTTT. Translated: CASSKRGRRVFF. This chain links TRBV7-9 with TRBJ1-1; D remains unclear. The CDR3 totals 12 residues. Trimming took 5 bases from V and 13 from J, leaving 17 bases between them. Germline assignment: CDR1 SEHNR and CDR2 FQNEAQ (reference sequence).